The clone carrying this T cell receptor beta chain was seen once. Its antigen is as yet unknown. Germline CDR1 SNHLY, CDR2 FYNNEI. The CDR3 spans 15 residues. Trimming took off 4 bases at V and 5 bases at J, with 17 bases between the two ends. These data come from a study of cytomegalovirus exposure and HLA in healthy donors. Regarding the study as a whole: Many donors shared some public TCRs, even though most TCR sequences were rare. Reports indicated that the classifier achieved high specificity and sensitivity in diagnosing cytomegalovirus status. The tendency of first-cohort TCR clusters to co-occur in the 120 or so validation repertoires emerged from a later analysis.

Only in-frame clones appear in the TCRdb table, and some are missing; sequencing was by immunoSEQ multiplex PCR. This sample has some 150,000 clones, with about 90% found just once. The chain combines TRBV2 with TRBJ2-5; D is possibly TRBD2 (5 bases). The specimen sequenced was PBMCs. The clonotype comes from a young woman in good health and CMV-seropositive. The DNA of the CDR3 is TGTGCCAGCAGTGGGGGAGAGGCAGGTCGGGAGACCCAGTACTTC. Residues: CASSGGEAGRETQYF.